The 18 T cell receptor beta chains in this list originate from one sample, sequenced in a study of cytomegalovirus exposure and HLA in healthy donors. PCR was performed using 60 Vbeta and 13 Jbeta primers. Generated by immunoSEQ multiplex PCR, the TCRdb table keeps only in-frame clones and is missing some. The sample holds about 110,000 clones; 70% to 80% are singletons and the top ten take roughly 1.9%. The specimen sequenced was PBMCs. These receptors were obtained from a man aged 30 to 45 in good health and CMV-seronegative.

The chain carries TRBV29-1 and TRBJ2-2; 9 nucleotides match TRBD2. V was pared by 7 bases and J by 5 bases, with 11 bases of the junction left unmatched. The CDR3 consists of 15 residues. The V gene's germline CDR1 is SQVTM and CDR2 ANQGSEA. The CDR3 loop is CSARVGSGGTGELFF. Written as DNA, the CDR3 is TGCAGCGCTAGGGTGGGAAGCGGGGGGACCGGGGAGCTGTTTTTT.

This clone was observed a single time. The chain uses TRBV5-4 and TRBJ2-1, with 7 bases aligning to TRBD2. Trimming removed 7 bases from V and 5 bases from J; junction bases left unmatched: 18. The CDR3 loop spans 17 amino acids. Germline V CDR1 and CDR2: SGHNT, YYREEE (reference sequence). The DNA for the CDR3 is TGTGCCAGCGCACTCTTCCCCAGGACTAGGAGCCACAATGAGCAGTTCTTC. Amino acid sequence: CASALFPRTRSHNEQFF. The whole variable domain, remainder taken from reference TRBV5-4 and TRBJ2-1, is ETGVTQSPTHLIKTRGQQVTLRCSSQSGHNTVSWYQQALGQGPQFIFQYYREEENGRGNFPPRFSGLQFPNYSSELNVNALELDDSALYLCASALFPRTRSHNEQFFGPGTRLTVL.

The V and J genes are TRBV4-3 and TRBJ2-2, with D perhaps TRBD2 (6 bases). The germline V gene encodes CDR1 LGHNA and CDR2 YSLEER. The CDR3 contains 16 residues. The ends were cut back, 0 bases at V and 6 bases at J, with 14 bases in the middle. CDR3 bases: TGCGCCAGCAGCCAAGATGGAGGGGCGAGGTCCGGGGAGCTGTTTTTT. Protein: CASSQDGGARSGELFF.

This clone was observed once. The chain carries TRBV18 and TRBJ2-7, with D maybe TRBD1 (6 bases). The length of the CDR3 is 15 residues. The V end lost 4 bases, the J end lost 2 bases, and 15 bases lay between the germline ends. Germline CDR1 is KGHSH and CDR2 is LQKENI. CDR3 bases: TGTGCCAGCTCACGAGGGACAACTGTAACCTACGAGCAGTACTTC. It encodes CASSRGTTVTYEQYF. The full variable domain, rest sourced from reference TRBV18 and TRBJ2-7, is NAGVMQNPRHLVRRRGQEARLRCSPMKGHSHVYWYRQLPEEGLKFMVYLQKENIIDESGMPKERFSAEFPKEGPSILRIQQVVRGDSAAYFCASSRGTTVTYEQYFGPGTRLTVT.

The chain combines TRBV29-1 with TRBJ2-5; D might be TRBD2 (6 bases). The CDR3 runs 12 residues. V lost 6 bases, J lost 7 bases, and 15 bases lay in between. Germline CDR1 and CDR2: SQVTM and ANQGSEA. The CDR3 region is CSVPGPEGTQYF. The CDR3 DNA is TGCAGCGTCCCCGGGCCGGAGGGGACCCAGTACTTC.

Concerning this clone itself: The same CDR3 is also encoded by other DNA sequences in this sample. The chain uses TRBV19 and TRBJ2-7, with 11 bases lining up with TRBD2. This CDR3 comprises 15 residues. In germline, CDR1 is LNHDA, CDR2 SQIVND (reference sequence). The V segment lost 3 bases and the J segment 2 bases; nucleotides outside the gene matches: 3. CDR3 residues: CASSIGLAGTYEQYF. The CDR3 bases are TGTGCCAGTAGTATTGGACTAGCGGGTACCTACGAGCAGTACTTC.

This clone has a single count. V usage is TRBV18 and J usage is TRBJ2-5; 9 nucleotides align to TRBD2. The length of the CDR3 is 16 residues. J lost 4 bases, V lost 4 bases, and 10 bases had no gene match. Germline-derived CDR1 and CDR2 are KGHSH and LQKENI. The CDR3 nucleotides read TGTGCCAGCTCACACATGCCGGGACTAGCTGGAGAGACCCAGTACTTC. Translation gives CASSHMPGLAGETQYF.

This clone occurred a few times. The J gene is TRBJ1-1, the V gene TRBV19, with D hard to call. V was trimmed by 5 bases and J by 5 bases, leaving 12 bases between them. Germline values: CDR1 LNHDA, CDR2 SQIVND (reference sequence). The CDR3 contains 13 residues. The DNA of the CDR3 is TGTGCCAGTAGTCAGCAGACCAGGACTGAAGCTTTCTTT. Its translation is CASSQQTRTEAFF.

This clone showed up just once. V usage is TRBV7-9 and J usage is TRBJ1-1; tentative D call: TRBD1 (5 bases). CDR1 SEHNR and CDR2 FQNEAQ come from the germline V gene (reference sequence). The germline V and J ends were trimmed by 7 bases and 3 bases, with 18 bases remaining between them. The CDR3 sequence is 15 residues long. The CDR3 protein is CASIAPGYRDTEAFF. DNA for the CDR3: TGTGCCAGCATCGCCCCAGGGTATCGGGACACTGAAGCTTTCTTT.

This chain connects TRBV6-6 to TRBJ2-3, with unresolved D. The length of the CDR3 is 13 residues. V shed 6 bases and J shed 2 bases, with 9 bases lying between them. Germline loops: CDR1 MNHNY, CDR2 SVGAGI (reference sequence). The CDR3 spells CASRVDNTDTQYF. For the CDR3, the DNA is TGTGCCAGCAGAGTTGACAACACAGATACGCAGTATTTT.

J is TRBJ2-2 and V is TRBV7-7; TRBD2 matches at 9 bases. CDR1 is SSHAT, CDR2 FNYEAQ, per germline (reference sequence). Germline trimming cut 1 base from V and 3 bases from J; bases unmatched to any gene: 3. CDR3 length: 16 amino acids. CDR3 sequence reads: CASSLDSGGYTGELFF. The CDR3 DNA reads TGTGCCAGCAGCTTAGACAGCGGGGGGTACACCGGGGAGCTGTTTTTT.

The V call is TRBV5-4, the J call TRBJ1-2, with D maybe TRBD1 (5 bases). The V end was cut by 0 bases, the J end by 8 bases, with 14 bases between. This CDR3 contains 14 residues. Looked up from germline, CDR1 is SGHNT and CDR2 is YYREEE (reference sequence). CDR3 sequence: CASSLEGQGRGYTF. The CDR3 DNA is TGTGCCAGCAGCTTGGAAGGGCAGGGTCGGGGCTACACCTTC.

This clone was seen a few times. The gene calls are TRBV5-1 and TRBJ1-2; D unresolved. This CDR3 is built from 15 residues. The germline V and J ends were trimmed by 0 bases and 4 bases, with 13 bases remaining between them. Germline V gives CDR1 SGHRS, CDR2 YFSETQ. The CDR3 loop reads CASSLAIGERYGYTF. Here the CDR3 DNA reads TGCGCCAGCAGCTTGGCCATCGGGGAACGCTATGGCTACACCTTC.

The genes are TRBV2 and TRBJ1-2; D is undetermined. This CDR3 spans 12 amino acids. Trimming removed 8 bases from V and 4 bases from J, with 11 bases in between. Germline V CDR1 and CDR2: SNHLY, FYNNEI. The CDR3 sequence is CASRPPGYGYTF. The CDR3 nucleotides are TGTGCCAGCCGTCCCCCAGGCTATGGCTACACCTTC.

This sequence joins TRBV6-6 and TRBJ2-3, with D possibly being TRBD1 (6 bases). This CDR3 has 15 residues. The V end was cut by 9 bases, the J end by 2 bases, with 18 bases between. CDR1 is MNHNY and CDR2 is SVGAGI in the germline V gene (reference sequence). For the CDR3, the DNA is TGTGCCAGTACCTTACGGGACACATCCACAGATACGCAGTATTTT. Translation: CASTLRDTSTDTQYF.

This sequence joins TRBV6-5 and TRBJ1-2; 7 bases match TRBD1. The CDR3 runs 12 residues. Germline CDR1 reads MNHEY; CDR2 reads SVGAGI. The V gene end was trimmed by 5 bases and the J gene end by 6 bases; junction bases not matched to a gene: 3. CDR3 residues: CASSRTGDGYTF. The CDR3 DNA is TGTGCCAGCAGTCGGACAGGCGATGGCTACACCTTC.

The chain couples TRBV7-2 to TRBJ1-2; 7 nucleotides match TRBD1. The CDR3 has 15 residues. V shed 4 bases and J 4 bases; nucleotides not matched to a gene: 9. Germline V lookup: CDR1 SGHTA, CDR2 FQGNSA. The CDR3: CASSSPGGQGYGYTF. For the CDR3, the DNA is TGTGCCAGCAGCTCGCCAGGGGGTCAAGGCTATGGCTACACCTTC.

As DNA, the CDR3 is TGTGCCAGCAGTTACTCCAGGGGGCTCGGTCAGCCCCAGCATTTT. It codes for CASSYSRGLGQPQHF. The chain joins TRBV6-5 to TRBJ1-5; 8 nucleotides align to TRBD1. V gave up 0 bases and J gave up 6 bases; unmatched junction bases: 4. Germline V gene data show CDR1 as MNHEY and CDR2 as SVGAGI. This CDR3 spans 15 amino acids.